The 4 T cell receptor beta chains below all came from one sample that was sequenced in a study of T cell responses to AZD1222 COVID-19 vaccine. Clones were sequenced by immunoSEQ multiplex PCR, and TCRdb holds only the in-frame ones, with some missing. The sample shows approximately 75,000 clones, 75% to 90% of them seen only once. Sequencing was performed on peripheral blood, taken 28 days after the second AZD1222 dose. The receptors derive from an adult who received the AZD1222 COVID-19 vaccine.

The CDR3: CATSETSLAGGLNEQFF. The DNA of the CDR3 is TGTGCCACCAGTGAAACCTCACTAGCGGGGGGCCTTAATGAGCAGTTCTTC. The genes are TRBV24-1 and TRBJ2-1; 12 bases are a match to TRBD2. Germline V gene lookup returns CDR1 KGHDR and CDR2 SFDVKD. After removal of 4 bases from V and 7 bases from J, the junction contained 10 bases not matched to a gene. The CDR3 is made up of 17 amino acids.

V and J are TRBV6-2 or TRBV6-3 and TRBJ1-1; 10 bases line up with TRBD1. The ends lost 2 bases at V and 6 bases at J; junction bases unmatched: 6. CDR3 length equals 15 residues. Germline lookup yields CDR1 MNHEY and CDR2 SVGEGT. The CDR3 DNA reads TGTGCCAGCAGTTACGTGGGACAGGGGTTGTCTGAAGCTTTCTTT. This encodes CASSYVGQGLSEAFF.

The chain combines TRBV11-2 with TRBJ1-3; no firm D call. Trimming cost V 4 bases and J 0 bases, with 13 bases left between them. The CDR3 covers 16 residues. Germline V gives CDR1 SGHAT, CDR2 FQNNGV. This chain's CDR3 is CASSSIRRVSGNTIYF. In DNA form, the CDR3 reads TGTGCCAGCAGCTCCATCCGACGGGTCTCTGGAAACACCATATATTTT.

The rearrangement uses TRBV6-5 and TRBJ1-2; TRBD1 agrees at 7 bases. This CDR3 has 14 residues. CDR1 MNHEY and CDR2 SVGAGI come from the germline V gene. V gave up 6 bases and J gave up 3 bases; unmatched junction bases: 7. In DNA form, the CDR3 reads TGTGCCAGCAGACCGACAGGGTATGACTATGGCTACACCTTC. This sequence encodes CASRPTGYDYGYTF.